Each of the 19 T cell receptor beta chains below was sequenced from the same sample in a study of cytomegalovirus exposure and HLA in healthy donors. With 60 Vbeta and 13 Jbeta primers, the PCR was carried out. Sequencing used immunoSEQ multiplex PCR; TCRdb keeps in-frame clones, though not all of them. Here the sample spans some 80,000 clones, roughly 79% being singletons. The sequenced sample was PBMCs. The receptors were gathered from a young man in good health and CMV-seropositive.

The genes are TRBV11-2 and TRBJ1-2; D remains ambiguous. V dropped 5 bases and J dropped 4 bases, with 8 bases sitting between them. Germline loops: CDR1 SGHAT, CDR2 FQNNGV. This CDR3 is built from 12 residues. CDR3 sequence (DNA): TGTGCCAGCAGCGCCACAGCCTATGGCTACACCTTC. It codes for CASSATAYGYTF. The full variable domain, completed using reference TRBV11-2 and TRBJ1-2, is EAGVAQSPRYKIIEKRQSVAFWCNPISGHATLYWYQQILGQGPKLLIQFQNNGVVDDSQLPKDRFSAERLKGVDSTLKIQPAKLEDSAVYLCASSATAYGYTFGSGTRLTVV.

V and J are TRBV29-1 and TRBJ2-3, with D hard to call. Per germline, CDR1 SQVTM and CDR2 ANQGSEA. CDR3 size: 11 residues. V lost 3 bases to trimming and J lost 4 bases, with 5 bases between them. The CDR3 region is CSVEGPDTQYF. For the CDR3, the DNA is TGCAGCGTTGAGGGCCCAGATACGCAGTATTTT.

This chain uses TRBV4-1 with TRBJ2-3, with 8 bases fitting TRBD2. J lost 6 bases, V lost 1 base, and 6 bases had no gene match. This CDR3 has 15 amino acids. In germline, CDR1 is MGHRA, CDR2 YSYEKL. CDR3 in DNA: TGCGCCAGCAGCCAAGGGGGACTAGAAGGGGATACGCAGTATTTT. Its protein product is CASSQGGLEGDTQYF.

The CDR3: CASSLGGMWEFF. The CDR3 bases are TGTGCCAGCAGCTTAGGGGGCATGTGGGAGTTCTTC. The chain recombines TRBV11-2 with TRBJ2-1; possible D gene TRBD1, 5 bases. Per germline, CDR1 SGHAT and CDR2 FQNNGV. The CDR3 is made up of 12 amino acids. Between the trimmed V and J ends, which lost 1 base and 14 bases, there was a span of 12 bases. Drawing the rest from reference TRBV11-2 and TRBJ2-1, the complete variable domain is EAGVAQSPRYKIIEKRQSVAFWCNPISGHATLYWYQQILGQGPKLLIQFQNNGVVDDSQLPKDRFSAERLKGVDSTLKIQPAKLEDSAVYLCASSLGGMWEFFGPGTRLTVL.

The genes are TRBV27 and TRBJ1-1; D is unresolved. Trimming took 4 bases from V and 1 from J, leaving 7 bases between them. Germline V gene lookup returns CDR1 MNHEY and CDR2 SMNVEV (reference sequence). The CDR3 totals 13 residues. The CDR3: CASSSTENTEAFF. CDR3 nucleotides: TGTGCCAGCAGTTCCACAGAGAACACTGAAGCTTTCTTT.

The gene calls are TRBV7-2 and TRBJ2-7; D is unclear. The CDR3 has 14 amino acids. V lost 7 bases and J lost 0, with 13 bases in between. CDR1 SGHTA and CDR2 FQGNSA come from the germline V gene. The DNA of the CDR3 is TGTGCCAGCATCCCGGCCCCTAGCTCCTACGAGCAGTACTTC. It is translated as CASIPAPSSYEQYF. Supplemented by reference TRBV7-2 and TRBJ2-7, the full variable domain reads GAGVSQSPSNKVTEKGKDVELRCDPISGHTALYWYRQSLGQGLEFLIYFQGNSAPDKSGLPSDRFSAERTGGSVSTLTIQRTQQEDSAVYLCASIPAPSSYEQYFGPGTRLTVT.

The rearrangement links TRBV29-1 to TRBJ1-2; D uncertain. Trimming shortened V by 2 bases and J by 1 base, and 5 bases separated the two germline ends. In germline, CDR1 is SQVTM, CDR2 ANQGSEA. The CDR3 loop spans 12 amino acids. CDR3 residues: CSVELYNYGYTF. The CDR3, as DNA: TGCAGCGTTGAACTTTATAACTATGGCTACACCTTC. Drawing the rest from reference TRBV29-1 and TRBJ1-2, the complete variable domain is SAVISQKPSRDICQRGTSLTIQCQVDSQVTMMFWYRQQPGQSLTLIATANQGSEATYESGFVIDKFPISRPNLTFSTLTVSNMSPEDSSIYLCSVELYNYGYTFGSGTRLTVV.

This clone was observed a single time. The chain recombines TRBV15 with TRBJ1-1; tentatively, D is TRBD1 (6 bases). With 0 bases removed from V and 1 base from J, the gap between germline ends came to 9 bases. Germline V gene data show CDR1 as LNHNV and CDR2 as YYDKDF (reference sequence). This CDR3 region has 15 residues. As DNA, the CDR3 is TGTGCCACCAGCAGAGACAGGGGACCGAACACTGAAGCTTTCTTT. Amino acid sequence: CATSRDRGPNTEAFF.

The J gene is TRBJ1-5, the V gene TRBV19; 7 bases agree with TRBD1. V dropped 6 bases and J dropped 7; count of bases not matched to a gene: 6. Germline values: CDR1 LNHDA, CDR2 SQIVND (reference sequence). This CDR3 has 13 residues. CDR3 DNA: TGTGCCAGTAGCTGGACAGGACACCAGCCCCAGCATTTT. Encoded protein: CASSWTGHQPQHF.

The genes are TRBV11-2 and TRBJ2-1; TRBD2 aligns across 8 bases. The CDR3 has 14 residues. Germline-derived CDR1 and CDR2 are SGHAT and FQNNGV. With V trimmed by 2 bases and J by 15 bases, 12 bases remained unmatched. In DNA form, the CDR3 reads TGTGCCAGCAGCTTAACAACAACGTCCCGGGAGGGGTTCTTC. It specifies CASSLTTTSREGFF.

The rearrangement joins TRBV10-3 to TRBJ2-7; perhaps TRBD2 as D (6 bases). Per germline, CDR1 ENHRY and CDR2 SYGVKD. The CDR3 totals 13 residues. The germline V and J ends were trimmed by 6 bases and 13 bases, with 22 bases remaining between them. DNA for the CDR3: TGTGCCATCAGCCAAAACCGGGACTCAGGGAAATACTTC. Its protein is CAISQNRDSGKYF.

This clone was seen only a few times. The V call is TRBV5-1, the J call TRBJ2-7, with 8 bases identical to TRBD1. Germline loops: CDR1 SGHRS, CDR2 YFSETQ. The CDR3 runs to 14 residues. With 7 bases clipped from V and 2 bases from J, the junction kept 8 bases outside the gene matches. CDR3 amino acids: CASAAGTGPYEQYF. CDR3 nucleotides: TGCGCCAGCGCCGCCGGGACAGGCCCCTACGAGCAGTACTTC.

This clone was detected a few times. In nucleotides, the CDR3 is TGCGCCAGCAGTGGAGGGAGGGCTACCGGGGAGCTGTTTTTT. The encoded protein is CASSGGRATGELFF. The J gene is TRBJ2-2, the V gene TRBV10-1, with 7 bases fitting TRBD2. Germline loops: CDR1 WNHNN, CDR2 SYGVQD (reference sequence). Germline trimming cut 4 bases from V and 5 bases from J; bases unmatched to any gene: 4. This CDR3 spans 14 amino acids.

The gene calls are TRBV6-1 and TRBJ1-1; the D is unclear. The CDR3 spans 14 residues. Germline CDR1 reads MNHNS; CDR2 reads SASEGT. Between the trimmed V and J ends, which lost 3 bases and 3 bases, there was a span of 11 bases. CDR3 loop: CASSDFRGYTEAFF. The CDR3 DNA reads TGTGCCAGCAGTGATTTCCGGGGTTACACTGAAGCTTTCTTT.

This clone was seen a few times. The V gene is TRBV5-4, the J gene TRBJ2-6, with 9 bases lining up with TRBD1. The J segment lost 2 bases and the V segment lost 0 bases, leaving 12 bases of the junction unmatched. The CDR3 runs 20 residues. Germline V lookup: CDR1 SGHNT, CDR2 YYREEE (reference sequence). CDR3 bases: TGTGCCAGCAGCTTGGGGCACCGGGACAGGGTTGTACCTGGGGCCAACGTCCTGACTTTC. Protein product: CASSLGHRDRVVPGANVLTF.

This chain joins TRBV2 and TRBJ1-2; possibly TRBD1 for D (5 bases). Trimming cost V 4 bases and J 7 bases, with 10 bases left between them. The CDR3 has 12 amino acids. The germline V gene has CDR1 SNHLY and CDR2 FYNNEI. CDR3 in DNA: TGTGCCAGCAGTGCGCAGGGTGGTGGCTACACCTTC. Translation gives CASSAQGGGYTF.

V and J are TRBV4-1 and TRBJ2-3, with 9 positions matching TRBD1. This CDR3 has 13 residues. CDR1 MGHRA and CDR2 YSYEKL come from the germline V gene. Trimming at V came to 8 bases and at J to 7 bases, leaving 7 bases not matched to a gene. DNA of the CDR3: TGCGCCAGCTGGGGACAGGGAAGGAATACGCAGTATTTT. Translated: CASWGQGRNTQYF.

The chain carries TRBV7-6 and TRBJ2-1, with D unresolved. Germline values: CDR1 SGHVS, CDR2 FNYEAQ. V gave up 6 bases and J gave up 2 bases, with 11 bases separating them. This CDR3 comprises 14 residues. This chain's CDR3 is CASSQTGAYNEQFF. CDR3 DNA: TGTGCCAGCAGTCAAACTGGAGCCTACAATGAGCAGTTCTTC.

The chain carries TRBV9 and TRBJ2-5; 7 nucleotides align to TRBD2. This CDR3 contains 13 residues. The J segment lost 0 bases and the V segment lost 5 bases, leaving 1 base of the junction unmatched. Germline lookup yields CDR1 SGDLS and CDR2 YYNGEE. This chain's CDR3 is CASSLADQETQYF. CDR3 coding DNA: TGTGCCAGCAGTCTAGCGGACCAAGAGACCCAGTACTTC.